The clone carrying this T cell receptor beta chain was counted a few times. The sample belongs to a study of CD8+CD57+ T cells in acquired aplastic anemia. Profiling of TCR beta VDJ combinations and CDR3 sequences used genomic DNA as template. TCRdb re-called the reads through MiXCR, storing one row per CDR3 protein. In the table there are about 160,000 distinct CDR3 sequences, approximately 40% of which are singletons. There are 13 residues in the CDR3. CDR1 is LNHNV, CDR2 YYDKDF, per germline (reference sequence). V gave up 2 bases and J gave up 5 bases, with 9 bases separating them. Sequencing input: sorted CD4+, CD8+, or CD8+CD57+ T cells (not recorded which) from PBMCs. V is TRBV15 and J is TRBJ2-5; D is ambiguous. This receptor was obtained from a human donor in good health. CDR3 residues: CATSRTTGETQYF. Written as DNA, the CDR3 is TGTGCCACCAGCAGAACTACGGGCGAGACCCAGTACTTC.